The 30 T cell receptor beta chains listed next were all sequenced from one sample in a study of blood T cell repertoires in COVID-19. Repertoires were generated with immunoSEQ multiplex PCR, while TCRdb's copy carries only in-frame clones and drops some. Among over 450,000 clones, 85% to 90% were seen once, and the ten largest hold about 8.2%. The source material was peripheral blood. The receptors were sampled from a woman aged 50 to 60 with COVID-19, enrolled during active disease.

This sequence joins TRBV5-6 and TRBJ2-1, with 11 bases lining up with TRBD1. Germline trimming cut 3 bases from V and 8 bases from J; bases unmatched to any gene: 1. Germline V gene lookup returns CDR1 SGHDT and CDR2 YYEEEE. The CDR3 contains 13 residues. The CDR3 sequence: CASSWGQGDEQFF. The CDR3 DNA follows: TGTGCCAGCAGCTGGGGACAGGGGGATGAGCAGTTCTTC.

The table lists this clone with a few counts. This rearrangement joins TRBV5-6 to TRBJ2-2; the D is unclear. The V end lost 5 bases, the J end lost 5 bases, and 10 bases lay between the germline ends. CDR1 is SGHDT, CDR2 YYEEEE, per germline. CDR3 length equals 13 residues. CDR3 sequence (DNA): TGTGCCAGCAGGGTGAGGCAGACCGGGGAGCTGTTTTTT. Protein product: CASRVRQTGELFF.

The rearrangement links TRBV30 to TRBJ2-7, with D perhaps TRBD2 (6 bases). Between the trimmed V and J ends, which lost 3 bases and 5 bases, there was a span of 14 bases. Per germline, CDR1 GTSNPN and CDR2 SVGIG (reference sequence). The CDR3 contains 13 residues. CDR3: CAWRGSSGDEQYF. The CDR3 nucleotides are TGTGCCTGGAGGGGCTCGTCGGGGGACGAGCAGTACTTC.

The genes are TRBV4-1 and TRBJ1-2; 8 nucleotides match TRBD1. CDR3 length: 14 amino acids. Trimming took 4 bases from V and 6 from J; bases not matched to a gene: 7. The germline V gene has CDR1 MGHRA and CDR2 YSYEKL. CDR3 amino acids: CASSLARGHDGYTF. The DNA of the CDR3 is TGCGCCAGCAGCCTAGCCAGGGGGCATGATGGCTACACCTTC.

Only a few counts were recorded for this clone. V is TRBV30 and J is TRBJ2-7; TRBD1 matches at 7 bases. Germline trimming cut 1 base from V and 4 bases from J; bases unmatched to any gene: 4. Germline CDR1 reads GTSNPN; CDR2 reads SVGIG (reference sequence). The CDR3 runs 13 residues. CDR3 sequence: CAWSDRGDYEQYF. In DNA form, the CDR3 reads TGTGCCTGGAGTGACAGGGGTGATTACGAGCAGTACTTC.

J is TRBJ1-5 and V is TRBV4-1; D not resolved. The CDR3 is 15 amino acids. V was cut by 1 base and J by 0 bases, with 7 bases left in between. From germline, CDR1 is MGHRA and CDR2 YSYEKL. CDR3 nucleotides: TGCGCCAGCAGCCAAGTAGCGATTAGCAATCAGCCCCAGCATTTT. It specifies CASSQVAISNQPQHF.

The J gene is TRBJ1-1, the V gene TRBV5-1, with a tentative D call TRBD1 (6 bases). There are 14 residues in the CDR3. Germline V gene data show CDR1 as SGHRS and CDR2 as YFSETQ. Trimming pared 5 bases from V and 4 bases from J, leaving 15 bases between. The CDR3 nucleotides read TGCGCCAGCAGGGTAGGGGAGGGGGTCACTGAAGCTTTCTTT. As protein: CASRVGEGVTEAFF.

This sequence joins TRBV7-6 and TRBJ2-1; 8 positions agree with TRBD1. There are 14 residues in the CDR3. CDR1 is SGHVS and CDR2 is FNYEAQ in the germline V gene. J gave up 5 bases and V 3 bases, and 3 bases lay outside the gene matches. The CDR3 region is CASSLLTGDNEQFF. Here the CDR3 DNA reads TGTGCCAGCAGCTTGTTGACAGGGGACAATGAGCAGTTCTTC.

V usage is TRBV20-1 and J usage is TRBJ1-1, with D perhaps TRBD1 (5 bases). The CDR3 length is 15 residues. Germline lookup yields CDR1 DFQATT and CDR2 SNEGSKA (reference sequence). V lost 3 bases, J lost 1 base, and 15 bases lay in between. CDR3 nucleotides: TGCAGTGCTAGTGACCCCTCGGGGGGGAACACTGAAGCTTTCTTT. It translates to CSASDPSGGNTEAFF.

The chain has TRBV28 and TRBJ1-1; TRBD1 might be the D (5 bases). The V and J ends lost 6 bases and 5 bases respectively, with 13 bases between them. CDR1 is MDHEN and CDR2 is SYDVKM in the germline V gene. The CDR3 contains 13 residues. This chain's CDR3 is CASRSAGGTEAFF. Written as DNA, the CDR3 is TGTGCCAGCAGGTCGGCGGGGGGGACTGAAGCTTTCTTT.

The rearrangement links TRBV24-1 to TRBJ1-6; tentatively, D is TRBD1 (5 bases). This CDR3 region has 16 residues. Germline CDR1 and CDR2: KGHDR and SFDVKD. The germline V and J ends were trimmed by 5 bases and 1 base, with 11 bases remaining between them. The CDR3 nucleotides are TGTGCCACCAGTGTAAGGGGTTGGTCCTATAATTCACCCCTCCACTTT. Protein product: CATSVRGWSYNSPLHF.

The chain employs TRBV7-9 and TRBJ2-7; possibly TRBD2 for D (6 bases). Per the germline V gene, CDR1 is SEHNR and CDR2 is FQNEAQ (reference sequence). This CDR3 has 14 amino acids. V was shortened by 3 bases and J by 2 bases, with 11 bases between the two germline ends. CDR3 nucleotide sequence: TGTGCCAGCAGCTTCTCGGGGGATGCCTACGAGCAGTACTTC. Its protein product is CASSFSGDAYEQYF.

V is TRBV5-6 and J is TRBJ1-1; no definite D call. The CDR3 runs 13 residues. Trimming took off 0 bases at V and 8 bases at J, with 11 bases between the two ends. The V gene's germline CDR1 is SGHDT and CDR2 YYEEEE. This chain's CDR3 is CASSLVAAGEAFF. The CDR3, as DNA: TGTGCCAGCAGCTTGGTAGCAGCCGGGGAAGCTTTCTTT.

The rearrangement links TRBV20-1 to TRBJ1-1; D is possibly TRBD1 (6 bases). The CDR3 extends over 11 amino acids. The germline CDR1 and CDR2 sequences are DFQATT and SNEGSKA (reference sequence). The V and J ends lost 4 bases and 10 bases respectively, with 13 bases between them. CDR3 loop: CSATSTGLAFF. CDR3 in DNA: TGCAGTGCTACTAGTACAGGGTTAGCTTTCTTT.

The chain carries TRBV5-1 and TRBJ2-1; 13 positions agree with TRBD2. CDR1 and CDR2 from the germline V gene are SGHRS and YFSETQ. The CDR3 runs 17 residues. J was trimmed by 7 bases and V by 4 bases; bases with no gene match: 11. The CDR3 DNA is TGCGCCAGCAGCCCTCGACTAGCGGGGGGCGGTGGGAATGAGCAGTTCTTC. Translated: CASSPRLAGGGGNEQFF.

The rearrangement joins TRBV3-1 (or the pseudogene TRBV3-2) to TRBJ2-3; 8 bases are a match to TRBD2. J lost 4 bases, V lost 0 bases, and 6 bases had no gene match. The CDR3 extends over 16 amino acids. Germline V gene lookup returns CDR1 LGHDT and CDR2 YNNKEL (reference sequence). The CDR3 DNA sequence: TGTGCCAGCAGCCAAGACCCAGCGGGGGTGGCAGATACGCAGTATTTT. It specifies CASSQDPAGVADTQYF.

The rearrangement links TRBV24-1 to TRBJ2-6; D might be TRBD2 (5 bases). Trimming took 0 bases from V and 12 from J, leaving 8 bases between them. CDR3 size: 13 residues. In germline, CDR1 is KGHDR, CDR2 SFDVKD. CDR3 DNA: TGTGCCACCAGTGATTTGCGGGCGGGCGTCCTGACTTTC. Its protein product is CATSDLRAGVLTF.

The genes are TRBV7-7 and TRBJ1-3; D is ambiguous. V lost 6 bases to trimming and J lost 4 bases, with 16 bases between them. CDR3 length: 15 amino acids. The V gene's germline CDR1 is SSHAT and CDR2 FNYEAQ (reference sequence). CDR3 residues: CASRRLERKGNTIYF. The DNA of the CDR3 is TGTGCCAGCAGGCGATTGGAGAGGAAGGGAAACACCATATATTTT.

In this sample, this clone turned up once. The gene calls are TRBV23-1 and TRBJ1-6; D unresolved. Being an ORF, TRBV23-1 has a function that is uncertain. V was trimmed by 7 bases and J by 0 bases, leaving 19 bases between them. The CDR3 extends over 18 amino acids. The CDR3 loop reads CASIPLTYLSSYNSPLHF. In DNA, the CDR3 is TGCGCCAGCATTCCACTCACTTACCTGAGCTCCTATAATTCACCCCTCCACTTT.

This chain joins TRBV9 and TRBJ1-1, with TRBD1 matching 8 bases. Germline loops: CDR1 SGDLS, CDR2 YYNGEE. V was clipped by 2 bases and J by 5 bases; unmatched bases: 8. CDR3 length: 15 amino acids. The chain's CDR3 is CASSVGPGGVTEAFF. CDR3 nucleotide sequence: TGTGCCAGCAGCGTGGGTCCAGGGGGCGTTACTGAAGCTTTCTTT.

The chain uses TRBV30 and TRBJ1-6; D is ambiguous. V was cut by 0 bases and J by 7 bases, with 16 bases left in between. Germline V lookup: CDR1 GTSNPN, CDR2 SVGIG (reference sequence). The CDR3 consists of 16 residues. The CDR3 sequence is CAWSVGGRIGNSPLHF. DNA of the CDR3: TGTGCCTGGAGTGTAGGAGGGAGGATAGGAAATTCACCCCTCCACTTT.

The chain has TRBV7-3 and TRBJ2-5, with a possible D match to TRBD1 (6 bases). Germline-derived CDR1 and CDR2 are SGHTA and FQGTGA. The CDR3 contains 16 residues. V lost 1 base, J lost 7 bases, and 19 bases lay in between. DNA of the CDR3: TGTGCCAGCAGCTTAAGGGCGACAGGTAGACTTGGGACCCAGTACTTC. Translated: CASSLRATGRLGTQYF.

Only one count was recorded for this clone. The V and J genes are TRBV5-1 and TRBJ1-2, with 10 bases aligning to TRBD1. Looked up from germline, CDR1 is SGHRS and CDR2 is YFSETQ. J was trimmed by 6 bases and V by 3 bases; bases with no gene match: 5. This CDR3 comprises 14 residues. The CDR3 DNA reads as TGCGCCAGCAGCTCGAGACAGGGGGCGGATGGCTACACCTTC. Translation gives CASSSRQGADGYTF. Drawing the rest from reference TRBV5-1 and TRBJ1-2, the complete variable domain is KAGVTQTPRYLIKTRGQQVTLSCSPISGHRSVSWYQQTPGQGLQFLFEYFSETQRNKGNFPGRFSGRQFSNSRSEMNVSTLELGDSALYLCASSSRQGADGYTFGSGTRLTVV.

The J gene is TRBJ2-3, the V gene TRBV9, with 12 nucleotides matching TRBD2. Per germline, CDR1 SGDLS and CDR2 YYNGEE. With 7 bases clipped from V and 6 bases from J, the junction kept 6 bases outside the gene matches. This CDR3 has 14 residues. The CDR3 protein is CASGPGTSGDTQYF. CDR3 in DNA: TGTGCCAGCGGTCCCGGGACTAGCGGGGATACGCAGTATTTT.

This clone is a singleton in its sample. This rearrangement joins TRBV27 to TRBJ2-1; 7 bases are shared with TRBD1. Germline CDR1 is MNHEY and CDR2 is SMNVEV (reference sequence). Trimming at V came to 5 bases and at J to 8 bases, leaving 3 bases not matched to a gene. The CDR3 extends over 12 amino acids. The CDR3 loop reads CASSRQGDEQFF. CDR3 coding DNA: TGTGCCAGCAGTCGTCAGGGGGATGAGCAGTTCTTC.

The V call is TRBV5-1, the J call TRBJ1-1; TRBD1 is a possible D gene (5 bases). Trimming left V 3 bases short and J 3 bases short, with 15 bases between. Germline CDR1 SGHRS, CDR2 YFSETQ. CDR3 size: 15 residues. The CDR3 DNA reads as TGCGCCAGCAGCTCCCGGGGGGGGATAGACACTGAAGCTTTCTTT. Protein: CASSSRGGIDTEAFF.

The V gene is TRBV12-3 or TRBV12-4, the J gene TRBJ1-5; the D gene is possibly TRBD1 (6 bases). The CDR3 has 13 amino acids. V shed 5 bases and J shed 3 bases, with 8 bases lying between them. The CDR3 reads CASSGTLNQPQHF. Here the CDR3 DNA reads TGTGCCAGCAGTGGGACACTCAATCAGCCCCAGCATTTT.

V is TRBV6-1 and J is TRBJ2-5; TRBD2 aligns across 7 bases. The length of the CDR3 is 16 residues. CDR1 MNHNS and CDR2 SASEGT come from the germline V gene. The trim removed 4 bases at V and 4 bases at J, leaving 12 bases unmatched. The CDR3 is CASSVVLALGGETQYF. For the CDR3, the DNA is TGTGCCAGCAGTGTCGTACTAGCGCTCGGGGGAGAGACCCAGTACTTC.

V is TRBV27 and J is TRBJ1-5; D remains ambiguous. Germline CDR1 is MNHEY and CDR2 is SMNVEV (reference sequence). Trimming shortened V by 8 bases and J by 6 bases, and 14 bases separated the two germline ends. The CDR3 runs to 13 residues. DNA for the CDR3: TGTGCCAGCTCCACCCTCGAGGGTCAGCCCCAGCATTTT. Protein: CASSTLEGQPQHF.

The chain carries TRBV5-4 and TRBJ2-3, with D perhaps TRBD1 (5 bases). Trimming stripped 4 bases from V and 3 bases from J, with 6 bases between. The length of the CDR3 is 12 residues. CDR1 is SGHNT, CDR2 YYREEE, per germline (reference sequence). Written as DNA, the CDR3 is TGTGCCAGCAGCCCAGGGACAGATACGCAGTATTTT. Protein product: CASSPGTDTQYF. Combining the CDR3 with reference TRBV5-4 and TRBJ2-3 gives the whole variable domain ETGVTQSPTHLIKTRGQQVTLRCSSQSGHNTVSWYQQALGQGPQFIFQYYREEENGRGNFPPRFSGLQFPNYSSELNVNALELDDSALYLCASSPGTDTQYFGPGTRLTVL.